This T cell receptor beta chain was found in a study of cytomegalovirus exposure and HLA in healthy donors. The CDR3 has 15 amino acids. Germline assignment: CDR1 SGHTS and CDR2 YDEGEE. V lost 0 bases, J lost 4 bases, and 13 bases lay in between. Repertoires were generated with immunoSEQ multiplex PCR, while TCRdb's copy carries only in-frame clones and drops some. The profile shows about 160,000 clones, around 82% of them singletons. Study findings and constraints: Most TCR sequences proved rare, with some public TCRs found in many donors. Cytomegalovirus status was reportedly diagnosed by the classifier with high specificity and sensitivity.

As to this clone: Its specificity is unknown.

The donors were members of the validation cohort comprising some 130 subjects, separate from the approximately 700-subject first cohort. The gene calls are TRBV5-8 and TRBJ1-1; D might be TRBD1 (5 bases). The origin of this receptor is a man under 40 in good health and CMV-seropositive. The sequenced sample was PBMCs. The CDR3 sequence is CASSLVDRGSTEAFF. The CDR3 bases are TGTGCCAGCAGCTTGGTGGACCGGGGGAGCACTGAAGCTTTCTTT.